Below, 29 T cell receptor beta chains from the same sample are listed, as sequenced in a study of blood T cell repertoires in COVID-19. Produced via immunoSEQ multiplex PCR; TCRdb's table is partial and in-frame only. The top ten hold 1.5% to 1.9% of the sample, which has 400,000 to 450,000 clones, about nine tenths seen once. The sample comprised peripheral blood. The receptors here all came from a woman aged 40 to 50 with COVID-19, enrolled during active disease.

The rearrangement joins TRBV18 to TRBJ1-3, with unresolved D. Trimming removed 6 bases at V and 0 bases at J, with 12 bases between. Germline values: CDR1 KGHSH, CDR2 LQKENI. CDR3 length: 15 amino acids. CDR3 sequence: CASSPTILSGNTIYF. In nucleotides, the CDR3 is TGTGCCAGCTCGCCTACTATCCTCTCTGGAAACACCATATATTTT.

V is TRBV5-6 and J is TRBJ1-1, with D maybe TRBD1 (5 bases). V was clipped by 1 base and J by 8 bases, with 12 bases between them. The germline CDR1 and CDR2 sequences are SGHDT and YYEEEE. This CDR3 has 13 amino acids. The chain's CDR3 is CASSLFDRGEAFF. The CDR3 DNA is TGTGCCAGCAGCTTGTTCGATAGGGGAGAAGCTTTCTTT.

V and J are TRBV7-8 and TRBJ1-2, with D unresolved. The V gene lost 3 bases and the J gene lost 8 bases, with 16 bases spanning the gap. Germline assignment: CDR1 SGHVS and CDR2 FQNEAQ. This CDR3 comprises 14 residues. This chain's CDR3 is CASSLKPQALGYTF. The CDR3 coding sequence is TGTGCCAGCAGCTTGAAGCCCCAGGCCTTGGGCTACACCTTC.

In DNA, the CDR3 is TGCGCCAGCAGCTCCCGGGATCCAGTCTACTCGGAAGGCTACACCTTC. It specifies CASSSRDPVYSEGYTF. The chain joins TRBV5-1 to TRBJ1-2; D ambiguous. This CDR3 comprises 16 residues. The V gene's germline CDR1 is SGHRS and CDR2 YFSETQ. Trimming left V 3 bases short and J 8 bases short, with 23 bases between.

This clone was found once. This chain joins TRBV5-1 and TRBJ1-1; perhaps TRBD1 as D (6 bases). CDR3 length equals 14 residues. V lost 4 bases to trimming and J lost 1 base, with 11 bases between them. Germline CDR1 SGHRS, CDR2 YFSETQ. The CDR3 coding sequence is TGCGCCAGCAGCGCGACGACAGGGAACACTGAAGCTTTCTTT. Residues: CASSATTGNTEAFF.

This sequence joins TRBV5-4 and TRBJ1-2, with a possible D match to TRBD1 (5 bases). CDR3 length equals 13 residues. Per germline, CDR1 SGHNT and CDR2 YYREEE (reference sequence). V lost 0 bases and J 8 bases, leaving 11 bases between the germline ends. The CDR3 DNA reads as TGTGCCAGCAGCTTGGAGGGGTCCTGGGGCTACACCTTC. Its protein is CASSLEGSWGYTF. The variable domain in full, completed from reference TRBV5-4 and TRBJ1-2, reads ETGVTQSPTHLIKTRGQQVTLRCSSQSGHNTVSWYQQALGQGPQFIFQYYREEENGRGNFPPRFSGLQFPNYSSELNVNALELDDSALYLCASSLEGSWGYTFGSGTRLTVV.

The chain carries TRBV24-1 and TRBJ1-1; D is possibly TRBD1 (6 bases). The CDR3 spans 16 residues. V gave up 3 bases and J gave up 1 base, with 14 bases separating them. Germline V gives CDR1 KGHDR, CDR2 SFDVKD. For the CDR3, the DNA is TGTGCCACCAGTGATAGAGCAAGGACAGCGAACACTGAAGCTTTCTTT. Amino acid sequence: CATSDRARTANTEAFF.

This chain connects TRBV2 to TRBJ2-1, with D possibly matching TRBD2 (6 bases). This CDR3 contains 14 residues. V was clipped by 6 bases and J by 5 bases, with 14 bases between them. CDR1 SNHLY and CDR2 FYNNEI come from the germline V gene. The CDR3 loop reads CASSHLGLDNEQFF. CDR3 nucleotide sequence: TGTGCCAGCAGCCACCTGGGACTCGACAATGAGCAGTTCTTC.

This clone was counted only a few times. V gene TRBV27 combines with J gene TRBJ2-2; 9 bases align to TRBD2. Per the germline V gene, CDR1 is MNHEY and CDR2 is SMNVEV (reference sequence). This CDR3 comprises 16 residues. J gave up 7 bases and V 6 bases, and 12 bases lay outside the gene matches. The CDR3 sequence: CASSSPGGGVFGELFF. CDR3 bases: TGTGCCAGCAGCTCCCCGGGCGGGGGGGTTTTCGGGGAGCTGTTTTTT.

This clone has just a few counts. The rearrangement uses TRBV5-1 and TRBJ1-1; D remains unclear. Germline V lookup: CDR1 SGHRS, CDR2 YFSETQ. V was cut by 0 bases and J by 8 bases, with 11 bases left in between. The CDR3 has 13 amino acids. The CDR3 loop is CASSLVLSREAFF. In nucleotides, the CDR3 is TGCGCCAGCAGCTTGGTCCTTAGCAGAGAAGCTTTCTTT. Looking up the rest from reference TRBV5-1 and TRBJ1-1 gives the full variable domain: KAGVTQTPRYLIKTRGQQVTLSCSPISGHRSVSWYQQTPGQGLQFLFEYFSETQRNKGNFPGRFSGRQFSNSRSEMNVSTLELGDSALYLCASSLVLSREAFFGQGTRLTVV.

A single count supports this clone. An end of the junction differs from the germline gene, which may be a read error. The chain joins TRBV19 to TRBJ2-4; 16 bases line up with TRBD2. CDR1 and CDR2 (germline): LNHDA, SQIVND (reference sequence). CDR3 size: 18 residues. The CDR3 DNA is TGTGCCAGTAGTATGCCTGGGACTAGCGGGGGGGCCAAGAACATTCAGTACTTC. Translated, it gives CASSMPGTSGGAKNIQYF. The full variable domain, in which reference TRBV19 and TRBJ2-4 provide the parts outside the CDR3, is DGGITQSPKYLFRKEGQNVTLSCEQNLNHDAMYWYRQDPGQGLRLIYYSQIVNDFQKGDIAEGYSVSREKKESFPLTVTSAQKNPTAFYLCASSMPGTSGGAKNIQYFGAGTRLSVL.

The chain combines TRBV28 with TRBJ2-5; the match to TRBD1 covers 7 bases. From germline, CDR1 is MDHEN and CDR2 SYDVKM. The ends lost 7 bases at V and 5 bases at J; junction bases unmatched: 4. The length of the CDR3 is 12 residues. CDR3 in amino acids: CASKQGLETQYF. CDR3 sequence (DNA): TGTGCCAGCAAACAGGGGCTTGAGACCCAGTACTTC.

For this clone: The same CDR3 arises from other DNA sequences in this sample as well. The chain couples TRBV4-1 to TRBJ1-2; D is perhaps TRBD1 (5 bases). The CDR3 is 14 amino acids. The V and J ends lost 0 bases and 2 bases respectively, with 7 bases between them. Germline V gene lookup returns CDR1 MGHRA and CDR2 YSYEKL. The CDR3 DNA reads as TGCGCCAGCAGCCAAGAAAAGGGGAACTATGGCTACACCTTC. Protein product: CASSQEKGNYGYTF.

V gene TRBV28 combines with J gene TRBJ2-7, with 10 bases matching TRBD1. V shed 5 bases, J shed 3 bases, and the junction held 10 bases outside the gene matches. Germline CDR1 is MDHEN and CDR2 is SYDVKM. The CDR3 spans 16 residues. The CDR3: CASSLSLDRGDYEQYF. CDR3 DNA sequence: TGTGCCAGCAGTCTCAGTTTGGACAGGGGGGACTACGAGCAGTACTTC. The entire variable domain, with the rest obtained from reference TRBV28 and TRBJ2-7, is as follows: DVKVTQSSRYLVKRTGEKVFLECVQDMDHENMFWYRQDPGLGLRLIYFSYDVKMKEKGDIPEGYSVSREKKERFSLILESASTNQTSMYLCASSLSLDRGDYEQYFGPGTRLTVT.

The chain links TRBV28 to TRBJ2-7, with 10 positions matching TRBD1. The CDR3 runs to 14 residues. CDR1 MDHEN and CDR2 SYDVKM come from the germline V gene. V lost 5 bases and J lost 5; bases outside the gene matches: 6. The CDR3 loop reads CASSSGTGAHEQYF. CDR3 sequence (DNA): TGTGCCAGCAGTAGCGGGACAGGGGCCCACGAGCAGTACTTC.

The rearrangement joins TRBV4-3 to TRBJ1-2; tentative D call: TRBD1 (6 bases). Between the trimmed V and J ends, which lost 3 bases and 7 bases, there was a span of 15 bases. Per the germline V gene, CDR1 is LGHNA and CDR2 is YSLEER. The CDR3 is 14 amino acids. CDR3 bases: TGCGCCAGCAGCCAGCGTCTACAGGGCTCTGGCTACACCTTC. Translated, it gives CASSQRLQGSGYTF.

The V and J genes are TRBV19 and TRBJ2-5; 9 bases line up with TRBD1. Trimming removed 4 bases from V and 4 bases from J; junction bases left unmatched: 10. Germline V CDR1 and CDR2: LNHDA, SQIVND (reference sequence). CDR3 length: 16 amino acids. CDR3 coding DNA: TGTGCCAGTAGTACGGGGACAGGGTTGGTAGGAGAGACCCAGTACTTC. Encoded protein: CASSTGTGLVGETQYF.

The V and J genes are TRBV6-5 and TRBJ2-7, with 12 bases fitting TRBD2. Trimming at V came to 6 bases and at J to 3 bases, leaving 6 bases not matched to a gene. The germline V gene has CDR1 MNHEY and CDR2 SVGAGI. CDR3 size: 15 residues. The CDR3 nucleotides are TGTGCCAGCAGCCCACTAGCGGGGGGCTTCTACGAGCAGTACTTC. This gives the protein CASSPLAGGFYEQYF.

CDR3: CASSQGGANTEAFF. The CDR3, as DNA: TGCGCCAGCAGCCAAGGGGGCGCGAACACTGAAGCTTTCTTT. V gene TRBV4-3 combines with J gene TRBJ1-1, with a tentative D call TRBD1 (5 bases). Trimming stripped 1 base from V and 1 base from J, with 7 bases between. Germline values: CDR1 LGHNA, CDR2 YSLEER. CDR3 length: 14 residues.

The rearrangement joins TRBV5-4 to TRBJ2-1; D might be TRBD2 (7 bases). V lost 6 bases and J 0 bases, leaving 19 bases between the germline ends. The CDR3 covers 17 residues. The V gene's germline CDR1 is SGHNT and CDR2 YYREEE (reference sequence). CDR3 nucleotides: TGTGCCAGCAATGCGGGGGCCCCGATTAGCTCCTACAATGAGCAGTTCTTC. Translating gives CASNAGAPISSYNEQFF.

CDR3 region: CASSLVAAGGWNTEAFF. The CDR3 nucleotides are TGTGCCAGCAGCTTAGTTGCGGCAGGGGGCTGGAACACTGAAGCTTTCTTT. This rearrangement joins TRBV7-8 to TRBJ1-1, with 8 bases lining up with TRBD1. The germline CDR1 and CDR2 sequences are SGHVS and FQNEAQ. Unmatched junction bases numbered 8, after V lost 1 base and J lost 1 base. This CDR3 contains 17 residues.

This clone was detected once. The DNA is left out, because the CDR3 cannot be placed on it with certainty; the CDR3 is given as TCRdb lists it. The chain joins TRBV7-9 to TRBJ2-5; TRBD1 is taken as the D call from the table, unchecked against the DNA. The germline gives CDR1 SEHNR, CDR2 FQNEAQ (reference sequence). The CDR3 adds up to 15 amino acids, both ends counted. The CDR3 sequence is CASSSGQPYQETQYF.

This clone was seen more than once but under ten times. The genes are TRBV7-8 and TRBJ2-7, with D uncertain. Trimming pared 2 bases from V and 0 bases from J, leaving 8 bases between. Germline loops: CDR1 SGHVS, CDR2 FQNEAQ. The CDR3 totals 14 residues. The CDR3 protein is CASSLSRSSYEQYF. For the CDR3, the DNA is TGTGCCAGCAGCTTATCTCGGAGCTCCTACGAGCAGTACTTC.

This clone was counted once. The chain joins TRBV12-3 or TRBV12-4 to TRBJ1-4; D gene ambiguous. The assigned J gene may be wrong: the sequence end matches TRBJ2-2 better. The CDR3 contains 13 residues. The CDR3 DNA sequence: TGTGCCAGCAGACCCCCGGGCCCGGGGGAGCTGTTTTTT. Its protein product is CASRPPGPGELFF.

The CDR3 DNA reads TGCGCCAGCAGCTTCAGTATTCAGGCGAACTATGGCTACACCTTC. Its translation is CASSFSIQANYGYTF. V gene TRBV5-1 combines with J gene TRBJ1-2; D remains unclear. V was pared by 2 bases and J by 2 bases, with 13 bases between. Looked up from germline, CDR1 is SGHRS and CDR2 is YFSETQ. This CDR3 is built from 15 residues.

V gene TRBV19 combines with J gene TRBJ1-6, with D possibly matching TRBD1 (6 bases). The CDR3 is made up of 15 amino acids. The V and J ends lost 5 bases and 7 bases respectively, with 15 bases between them. Per germline, CDR1 LNHDA and CDR2 SQIVND (reference sequence). DNA for the CDR3: TGTGCCAGTAGTTTGACAGGAATTGCGAATTCACCCCTCCACTTT. Protein sequence: CASSLTGIANSPLHF.

The V call is TRBV27, the J call TRBJ1-1; unclear D gene. Deletions cut 3 bases from V and 0 bases from J, with 5 bases between. CDR1 is MNHEY and CDR2 is SMNVEV in the germline V gene (reference sequence). The CDR3 totals 13 residues. The CDR3 loop reads CASSFEVNTEAFF. The CDR3, as DNA: TGTGCCAGCAGTTTTGAGGTGAACACTGAAGCTTTCTTT.

This clone has a single count. The rearrangement joins TRBV6-5 to TRBJ2-7; 8 nucleotides agree with TRBD1. Per the germline V gene, CDR1 is MNHEY and CDR2 is SVGAGI. With 6 bases clipped from V and 3 bases from J, the junction kept 4 bases outside the gene matches. The CDR3 loop spans 13 amino acids. The CDR3, as DNA: TGTGCCAGCAGGGACAGGGTTATCTACGAGCAGTACTTC. Its translation is CASRDRVIYEQYF.

This clone was observed once. The chain combines TRBV20-1 with TRBJ1-3; D unresolved. Germline CDR1 reads DFQATT; CDR2 reads SNEGSKA (reference sequence). Trimming left V 3 bases short and J 0 bases short, with 21 bases between. The CDR3 runs to 18 residues. The CDR3, as DNA: TGCAGTGCTAGTTTCGAGTCGGAGTATGCCCTCTCTGGAAACACCATATATTTT. This encodes CSASFESEYALSGNTIYF.